The following is a TCR beta chain sequence with its context. The data are from a study of Ad26.COV2.S vaccination and SARS-CoV-2 variants. Whole-study context: By the intramuscular route, Ad26.COV2.S was given once, or twice 56 days apart.

The sample's treatment: around 19 received Ad26.COV2.S at low or high dose, single or two shots; roughly five received placebo; per-sample allocation not given. Sample collection was performed on day 63 after the first vaccine or placebo injection. At a Boston site, the person donating was an adult of 18-55 years. Sequenced by immunoSEQ multiplex PCR; TCRdb stores in-frame clones only, minus some. The table lists about 390,000 clones, 80% to 90% of them singletons. Germline V gene sequence: CDR1 KGHSH, CDR2 LQKENI. The CDR3 consists of 17 residues. V lost 3 bases to trimming and J lost 3 bases; unmatched junction nucleotides: 13.

Here the sequenced sample was peripheral blood, taken in a trial of Ad26.COV2.S vaccine versus placebo. The V call is TRBV18, the J call TRBJ2-7; 8 bases fit TRBD1. The TCR comes from a person between 18 and 60 years old who received the Ad26.COV2.S COVID-19 vaccine or a placebo. CDR3 in DNA: TGTGCCAGCTCACCTCCTGGTACGACAGGGGCCTTCTACGAGCAGTACTTC. This translates into CASSPPGTTGAFYEQYF.